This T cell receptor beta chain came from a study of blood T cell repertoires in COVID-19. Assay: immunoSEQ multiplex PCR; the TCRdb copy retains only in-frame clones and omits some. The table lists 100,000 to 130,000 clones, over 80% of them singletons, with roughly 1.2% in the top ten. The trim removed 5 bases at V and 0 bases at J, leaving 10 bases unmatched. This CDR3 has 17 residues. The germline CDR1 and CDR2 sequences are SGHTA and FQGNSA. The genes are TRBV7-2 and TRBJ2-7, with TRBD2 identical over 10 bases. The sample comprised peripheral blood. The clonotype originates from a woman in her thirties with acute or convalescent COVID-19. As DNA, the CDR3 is TGTGCCAGCAGCCCTAGCGGGAGCCCCTATAGCTCCTACGAGCAGTACTTC. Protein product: CASSPSGSPYSSYEQYF. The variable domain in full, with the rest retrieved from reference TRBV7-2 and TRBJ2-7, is GAGVSQSPSNKVTEKGKDVELRCDPISGHTALYWYRQSLGQGLEFLIYFQGNSAPDKSGLPSDRFSAERTGGSVSTLTIQRTQQEDSAVYLCASSPSGSPYSSYEQYFGPGTRLTVT.